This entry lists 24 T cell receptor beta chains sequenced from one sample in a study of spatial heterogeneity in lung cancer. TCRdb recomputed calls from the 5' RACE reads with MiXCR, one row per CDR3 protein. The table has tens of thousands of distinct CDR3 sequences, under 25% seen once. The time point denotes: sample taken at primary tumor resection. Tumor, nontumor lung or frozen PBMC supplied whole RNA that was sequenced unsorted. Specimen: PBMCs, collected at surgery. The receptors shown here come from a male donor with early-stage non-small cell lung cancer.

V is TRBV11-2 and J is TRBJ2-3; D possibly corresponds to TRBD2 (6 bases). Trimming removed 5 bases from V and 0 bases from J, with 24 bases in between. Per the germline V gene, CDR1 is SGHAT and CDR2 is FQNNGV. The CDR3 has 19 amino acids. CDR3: CASSPNFGASVSSTDTQYF. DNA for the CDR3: TGTGCCAGCAGCCCCAATTTCGGGGCTAGCGTATCTAGCACAGATACGCAGTATTTT.

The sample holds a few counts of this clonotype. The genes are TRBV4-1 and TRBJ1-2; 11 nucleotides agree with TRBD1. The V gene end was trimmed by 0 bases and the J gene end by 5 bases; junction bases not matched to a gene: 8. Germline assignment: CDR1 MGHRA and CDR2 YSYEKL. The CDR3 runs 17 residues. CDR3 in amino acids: CASSQDGQGAQSYGYTF. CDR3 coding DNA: TGCGCCAGCAGCCAAGACGGACAGGGGGCCCAATCTTATGGCTACACCTTC.

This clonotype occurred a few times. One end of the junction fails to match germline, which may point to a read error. The CDR3 protein is CASTLGRDLMNTEAFF. The CDR3, as DNA: TGTGCCAGCACCTTAGGACGGGACCTCATGAACACTGAAGCTTTCTTT. The rearrangement links TRBV7-9 to TRBJ1-1; possibly TRBD1 for D (5 bases). The CDR3 loop spans 16 amino acids. The germline V gene encodes CDR1 SEHNR and CDR2 FQNEAQ (reference sequence).

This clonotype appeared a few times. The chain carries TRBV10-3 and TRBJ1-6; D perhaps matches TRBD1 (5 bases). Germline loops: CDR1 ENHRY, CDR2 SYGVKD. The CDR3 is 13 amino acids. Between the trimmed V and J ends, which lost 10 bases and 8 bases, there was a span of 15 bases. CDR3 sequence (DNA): TGTGCCACCGAAGGGACCAAGGATTCACCCCTCCACTTT. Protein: CATEGTKDSPLHF.

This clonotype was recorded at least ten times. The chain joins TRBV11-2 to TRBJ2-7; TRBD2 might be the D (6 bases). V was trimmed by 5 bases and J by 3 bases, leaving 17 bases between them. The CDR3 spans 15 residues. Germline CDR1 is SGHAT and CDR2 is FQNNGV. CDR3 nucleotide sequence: TGTGCCAGCAGCACCCTGGGCGGGAAAAGCTACGAGCAGTACTTC. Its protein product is CASSTLGGKSYEQYF.

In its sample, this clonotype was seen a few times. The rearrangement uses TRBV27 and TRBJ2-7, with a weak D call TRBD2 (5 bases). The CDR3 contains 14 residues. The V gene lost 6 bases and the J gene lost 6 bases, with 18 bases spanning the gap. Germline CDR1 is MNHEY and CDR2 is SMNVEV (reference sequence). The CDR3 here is CASSSDPEASEQYF. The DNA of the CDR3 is TGTGCCAGCAGCTCAGACCCGGAGGCATCCGAGCAGTACTTC.

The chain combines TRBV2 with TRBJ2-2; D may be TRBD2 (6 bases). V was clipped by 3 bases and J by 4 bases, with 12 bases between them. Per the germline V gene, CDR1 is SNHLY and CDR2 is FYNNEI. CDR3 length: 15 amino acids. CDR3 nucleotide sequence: TGTGCCAGCAGTGACCGGGGTAGCGGCACCGGGGAGCTGTTTTTT. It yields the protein CASSDRGSGTGELFF.

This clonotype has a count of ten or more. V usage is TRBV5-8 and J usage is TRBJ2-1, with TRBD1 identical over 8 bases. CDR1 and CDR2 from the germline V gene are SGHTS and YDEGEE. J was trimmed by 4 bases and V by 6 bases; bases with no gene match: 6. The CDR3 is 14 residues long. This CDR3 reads CASNPGQVYNEQFF. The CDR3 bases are TGTGCCAGCAACCCGGGACAGGTATACAATGAGCAGTTCTTC.

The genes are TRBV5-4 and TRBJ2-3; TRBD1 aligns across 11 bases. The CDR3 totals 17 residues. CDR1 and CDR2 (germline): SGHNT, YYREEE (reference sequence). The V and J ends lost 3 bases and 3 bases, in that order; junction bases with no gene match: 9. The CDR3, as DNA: TGTGCCAGCAGCTCTTGGGACAGGGGGGAATCGACAGATACGCAGTATTTT. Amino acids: CASSSWDRGESTDTQYF.

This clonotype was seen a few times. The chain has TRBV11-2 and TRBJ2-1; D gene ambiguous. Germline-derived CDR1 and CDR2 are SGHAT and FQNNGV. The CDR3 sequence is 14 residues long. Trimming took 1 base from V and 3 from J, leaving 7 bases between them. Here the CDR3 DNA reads TGTGCCAGCAGCTTAGTCGCGCTCTACAATGAGCAGTTCTTC. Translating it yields CASSLVALYNEQFF.

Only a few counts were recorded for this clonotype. The CDR3 coding sequence is TGTGCCAGCAGCTTAGGGGAGGGCAGCAATCAGCCCCAGCATTTT. This codes for CASSLGEGSNQPQHF. The chain is built from TRBV7-9 and TRBJ1-5; D gene uncertain. Trimming took off 1 base at V and 1 base at J, with 8 bases between the two ends. CDR1 is SEHNR, CDR2 FQNEAQ, per germline (reference sequence). CDR3 length: 15 amino acids. The whole variable domain, remainder taken from reference TRBV7-9 and TRBJ1-5, is DTGVSQNPRHKITKRGQNVTFRCDPISEHNRLYWYRQTLGQGPEFLTYFQNEAQLEKSRLLSDRFSAERPKGSFSTLEIQRTEQGDSAMYLCASSLGEGSNQPQHFGDGTRLSIL.

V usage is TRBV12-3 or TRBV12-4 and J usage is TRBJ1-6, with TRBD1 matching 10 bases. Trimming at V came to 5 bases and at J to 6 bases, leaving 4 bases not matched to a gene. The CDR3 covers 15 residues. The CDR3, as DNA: TGTGCCAGCAGTCCCGGGACAGGGGTTAATTCACCCCTCCACTTT. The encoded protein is CASSPGTGVNSPLHF.

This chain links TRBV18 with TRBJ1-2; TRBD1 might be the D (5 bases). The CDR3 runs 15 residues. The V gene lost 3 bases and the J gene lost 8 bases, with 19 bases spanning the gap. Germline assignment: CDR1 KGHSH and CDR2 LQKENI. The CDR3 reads CASSPNPGTEGGYTF. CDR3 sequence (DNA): TGTGCCAGCTCACCTAACCCCGGGACGGAGGGCGGCTACACCTTC.

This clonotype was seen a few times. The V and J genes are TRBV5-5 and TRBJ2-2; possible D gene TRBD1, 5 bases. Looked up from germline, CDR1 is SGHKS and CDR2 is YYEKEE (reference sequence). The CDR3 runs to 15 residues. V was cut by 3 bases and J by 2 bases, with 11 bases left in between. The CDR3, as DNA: TGTGCCAGCAGCTGGAAGACAGTTAACACCGGGGAGCTGTTTTTT. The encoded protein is CASSWKTVNTGELFF.

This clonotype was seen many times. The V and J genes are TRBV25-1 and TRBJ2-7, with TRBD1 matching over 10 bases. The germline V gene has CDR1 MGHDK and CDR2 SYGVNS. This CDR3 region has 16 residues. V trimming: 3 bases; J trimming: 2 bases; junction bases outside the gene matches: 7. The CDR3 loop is CASSEGTGAQTYEQYF. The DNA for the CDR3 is TGTGCCAGCAGTGAGGGGACAGGGGCCCAAACCTACGAGCAGTACTTC.

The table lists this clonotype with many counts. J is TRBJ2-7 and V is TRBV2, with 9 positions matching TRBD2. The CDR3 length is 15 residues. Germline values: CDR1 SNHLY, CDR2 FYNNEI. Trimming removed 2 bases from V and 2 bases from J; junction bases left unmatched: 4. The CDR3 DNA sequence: TGTGCCAGCAGTGAACGACTAGCGGTAACCTACGAGCAGTACTTC. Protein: CASSERLAVTYEQYF.

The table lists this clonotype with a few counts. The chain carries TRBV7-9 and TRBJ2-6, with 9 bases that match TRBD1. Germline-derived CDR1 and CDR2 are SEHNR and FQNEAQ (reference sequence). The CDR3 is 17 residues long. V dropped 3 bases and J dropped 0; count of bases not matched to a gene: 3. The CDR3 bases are TGTGCCAGCAGCTTGGGACAGGGAGGCTCTGGGGCCAACGTCCTGACTTTC. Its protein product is CASSLGQGGSGANVLTF.

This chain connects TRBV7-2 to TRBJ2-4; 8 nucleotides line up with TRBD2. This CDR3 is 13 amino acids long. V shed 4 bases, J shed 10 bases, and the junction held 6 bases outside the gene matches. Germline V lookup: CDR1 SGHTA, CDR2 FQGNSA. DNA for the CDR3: TGTGCCAGCAGCTCAGGGACTAGTAGAATTCAGTACTTC. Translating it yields CASSSGTSRIQYF.

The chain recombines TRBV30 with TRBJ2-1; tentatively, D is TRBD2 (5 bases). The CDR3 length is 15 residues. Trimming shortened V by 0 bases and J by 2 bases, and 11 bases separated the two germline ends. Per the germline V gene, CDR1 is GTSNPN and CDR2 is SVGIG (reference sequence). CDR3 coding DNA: TGTGCCTGGAGTGTAACCGGGGTACCCTACAATGAGCAGTTCTTC. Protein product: CAWSVTGVPYNEQFF.

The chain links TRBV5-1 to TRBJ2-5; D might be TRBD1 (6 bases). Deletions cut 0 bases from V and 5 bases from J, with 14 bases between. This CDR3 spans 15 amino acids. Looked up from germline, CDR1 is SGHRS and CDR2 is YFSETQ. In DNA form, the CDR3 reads TGCGCCAGCAGCTTGGTGGGACAACTAAGGGAGACCCAGTACTTC. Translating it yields CASSLVGQLRETQYF.

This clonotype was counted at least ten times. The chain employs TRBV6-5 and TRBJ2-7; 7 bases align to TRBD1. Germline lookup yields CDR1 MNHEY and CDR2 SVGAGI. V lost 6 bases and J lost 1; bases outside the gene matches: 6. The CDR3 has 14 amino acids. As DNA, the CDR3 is TGTGCCAGCAGGCCAGGACAGGTTTCCTACGAGCAGTACTTC. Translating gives CASRPGQVSYEQYF.

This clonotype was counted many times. CDR3 sequence (DNA): TGTGCCTTAAAGGGGGCGACGGGGGCCAACGTCCTGACTTTC. This sequence encodes CALKGATGANVLTF. This rearrangement joins TRBV30 to TRBJ2-6, with 7 bases lining up with TRBD1. The CDR3 contains 14 residues. Per the germline V gene, CDR1 is GTSNPN and CDR2 is SVGIG (reference sequence). Trimming cost V 7 bases and J 4 bases; bases outside gene matches: 7. The full variable domain, rest sourced from reference TRBV30 and TRBJ2-6, is SQTIHQWPATLVQPVGSPLSLECTVEGTSNPNLYWYRQAAGRGLQLLFYSVGIGQISSEVPQNLSASRPQDRQFILSSKKLLLSDSGFYLCALKGATGANVLTFGAGSRLTVL.

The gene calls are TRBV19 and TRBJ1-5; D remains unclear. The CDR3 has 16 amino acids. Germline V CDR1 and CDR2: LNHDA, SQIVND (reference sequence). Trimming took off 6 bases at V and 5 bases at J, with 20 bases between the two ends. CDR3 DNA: TGTGCCAGTAGCCCGAGGGAGGGTGGAATTCATCAGCCCCAGCATTTT. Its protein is CASSPREGGIHQPQHF.

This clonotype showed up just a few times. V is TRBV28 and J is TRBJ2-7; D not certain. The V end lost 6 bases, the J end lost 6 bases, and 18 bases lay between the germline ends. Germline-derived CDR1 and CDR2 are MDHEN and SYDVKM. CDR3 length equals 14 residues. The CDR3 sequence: CASSPTPALGEQYF. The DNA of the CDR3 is TGTGCCAGCAGCCCAACTCCGGCTTTAGGCGAGCAGTACTTC. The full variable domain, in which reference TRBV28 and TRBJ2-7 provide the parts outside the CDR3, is DVKVTQSSRYLVKRTGEKVFLECVQDMDHENMFWYRQDPGLGLRLIYFSYDVKMKEKGDIPEGYSVSREKKERFSLILESASTNQTSMYLCASSPTPALGEQYFGPGTRLTVT.